This T cell receptor beta chain derives from a study of blood T cell repertoires in COVID-19. As for the study in general: PBMCs, B-cell-depleted T cells, or T cells were the source of the cDNA or gDNA that made up the material.

V was trimmed by 3 bases and J by 7 bases, leaving 7 bases between them. Looked up from germline, CDR1 is WSHSY and CDR2 is SAAADI. The CDR3 consists of 12 residues. Profiling relied on immunoSEQ multiplex PCR, and the TCRdb table lists in-frame clones only, not all of them. The sample lists 150,000 or so clones; about 82% were seen once. The sample comprised peripheral blood. This chain joins TRBV10-2 and TRBJ2-1, with unresolved D. The TCR was taken from a woman aged 60-70 years with acute or convalescent COVID-19. The CDR3 DNA sequence: TGCGCCAGCAGTGACTGGCAAAATGAGCAGTTCTTC. The encoded protein is CASSDWQNEQFF.